A single sample gave rise to the 12 T cell receptor beta chains below, sequenced in a study of blood T cell repertoires in COVID-19. TCRdb keeps only in-frame clones here, not all; method: immunoSEQ multiplex PCR. Among about 89,000 clones listed, approximately 84% were seen once. The source material was peripheral blood. These receptors were taken from a man in his 70s with COVID-19, enrolled during active disease.

The rearrangement joins TRBV15 to TRBJ1-4; 9 bases line up with TRBD1. The CDR3 is made up of 15 amino acids. V dropped 2 bases and J dropped 5; count of bases not matched to a gene: 3. The V gene's germline CDR1 is LNHNV and CDR2 YYDKDF (reference sequence). The DNA for the CDR3 is TGTGCCACCAGCAGAACAGGGACAGGGAATGAAAAACTGTTTTTT. It yields the protein CATSRTGTGNEKLFF. Full variable domain (outside the CDR3, taken from reference TRBV15 and TRBJ1-4): DAMVIQNPRYQVTQFGKPVTLSCSQTLNHNVMYWYQQKSSQAPKLLFHYYDKDFNNEADTPDNFQSRRPNTSFCFLDIRSPGLGDTAMYLCATSRTGTGNEKLFFGSGTQLSVL.

The genes are TRBV5-1 and TRBJ1-1; 11 bases map to TRBD1. The germline V gene has CDR1 SGHRS and CDR2 YFSETQ. V dropped 2 bases and J dropped 5; count of bases not matched to a gene: 5. This CDR3 has 15 amino acids. The CDR3 sequence: CASSFRTGGRTEAFF. As DNA, the CDR3 is TGCGCCAGCAGCTTCAGGACAGGGGGCAGGACTGAAGCTTTCTTT.

This chain joins TRBV30 and TRBJ1-1; weak D call: TRBD1 (6 bases). Germline CDR1 GTSNPN, CDR2 SVGIG (reference sequence). The CDR3 totals 14 residues. V lost 1 base and J lost 0, with 9 bases in between. CDR3 in DNA: TGTGCCTGGAGTGGAGGACAGTTGAACACTGAAGCTTTCTTT. Amino acids: CAWSGGQLNTEAFF.

This sequence joins TRBV7-9 and TRBJ1-2; no clear D. CDR1 and CDR2 (germline): SEHNR, FQNEAQ (reference sequence). Trimming pared 1 base from V and 6 bases from J, leaving 6 bases between. CDR3 size: 12 residues. The CDR3 DNA follows: TGTGCCAGCAGCTTAGAATATAATGGCTACACCTTC. Protein: CASSLEYNGYTF.

The gene calls are TRBV7-6 and TRBJ1-6, with D hard to call. CDR1 SGHVS and CDR2 FNYEAQ come from the germline V gene. The germline V and J ends were trimmed by 1 base and 9 bases, with 7 bases remaining between them. This CDR3 region has 13 residues. CDR3 in amino acids: CASSLETRSPLHF. In DNA, the CDR3 is TGTGCCAGCAGCTTAGAGACTCGTTCACCCCTCCACTTT.

The chain is built from TRBV18 and TRBJ2-6; TRBD2 matches at 9 bases. V shed 5 bases and J 0 bases; nucleotides not matched to a gene: 8. The germline CDR1 and CDR2 sequences are KGHSH and LQKENI. The CDR3 loop spans 18 amino acids. This CDR3 is CASSDRLAGSSGANVLTF. The CDR3 DNA sequence: TGTGCCAGCTCAGATAGGCTAGCGGGGAGCTCTGGGGCCAACGTCCTGACTTTC.

The gene calls are TRBV19 and TRBJ1-5; 8 bases align to TRBD1. The CDR3 totals 15 residues. Germline CDR1 and CDR2: LNHDA and SQIVND (reference sequence). Trimming removed 9 bases from V and 0 bases from J; junction bases left unmatched: 7. Here the CDR3 DNA reads TGTGCCAGCCTTGACAGGGGACCTAGCAATCAGCCCCAGCATTTT. Translation gives CASLDRGPSNQPQHF.

V is TRBV11-2 and J is TRBJ2-1, with 10 bases that match TRBD2. This CDR3 spans 18 amino acids. The germline V gene has CDR1 SGHAT and CDR2 FQNNGV. Germline trimming cut 2 bases from V and 8 bases from J; bases unmatched to any gene: 15. This CDR3 is CASSLFYAQTSGRHEQFF. CDR3 coding DNA: TGTGCCAGCAGCTTATTCTACGCCCAGACTAGCGGGCGGCATGAGCAGTTCTTC.

The chain links TRBV6-2 or TRBV6-3 to TRBJ1-5; D call uncertain. The CDR3 runs 13 residues. V lost 0 bases, J lost 6 bases, and 6 bases lay in between. Germline values: CDR1 MNHEY, CDR2 SVGEGT. The CDR3 DNA reads TGTGCCAGCAGTTACTCACAGATTCAGCCCCAGCATTTT. This gives the protein CASSYSQIQPQHF.

The chain combines TRBV28 with TRBJ1-4; 9 positions match TRBD1. J lost 4 bases, V lost 5 bases, and 5 bases had no gene match. The CDR3 runs to 15 residues. From germline, CDR1 is MDHEN and CDR2 SYDVKM. The CDR3 loop reads CASSPAGQGNEKLFF. For the CDR3, the DNA is TGTGCCAGCAGTCCCGCGGGACAGGGTAATGAAAAACTGTTTTTT.

The V gene is TRBV19, the J gene TRBJ2-1; TRBD2 aligns across 12 bases. Germline V CDR1 and CDR2: LNHDA, SQIVND (reference sequence). The CDR3 is 14 amino acids. Losses at the gene ends were 7 bases for V and 9 bases for J; bases not matched to a gene: 7. DNA for the CDR3: TGTGCCAGTACCCATGGACTAGCGGGAAGTGAGCAGTTCTTC. This encodes CASTHGLAGSEQFF.

In this sample, this clone turned up once. The chain uses TRBV14 and TRBJ2-1; 8 bases line up with TRBD2. The junction had 11 bases not matched to a gene; V was cut back by 4 bases and J by 6 bases. CDR1 and CDR2 from the germline V gene are SGHDN and FVKESK. There are 16 residues in the CDR3. CDR3 DNA sequence: TGTGCCAGCAGCCTCCATACTAGCGGAGGGGCCAATGAGCAGTTCTTC. It yields the protein CASSLHTSGGANEQFF.